Presented here are 21 T cell receptor beta chains from one specimen sequenced in a study of shared clonotypes between healthy human individuals. The data were produced by immunoSEQ multiplex PCR, yet TCRdb's version contains in-frame clones alone and is incomplete. The sample records over 2 million clones, under 95% being singletons. Sequencing was done on a sample of naive CD4+ T cells from PBMCs. Subset noted: CD45RA+ positively selected. Every receptor here comes from a man between 18 and 29 years old in good health. Some clones in this sample may be carry-over from other donors' samples.

This rearrangement joins TRBV4-2 to TRBJ2-2; tentative D call: TRBD1 (7 bases). The CDR3 length is 17 residues. Germline-derived CDR1 and CDR2 are LGHNA and YNFKEQ. V lost 1 base and J lost 3, with 15 bases in between. The CDR3: CASSQVLQGGDTGELFF. The CDR3 coding sequence is TGTGCCAGCAGCCAAGTGTTGCAGGGGGGCGACACCGGGGAGCTGTTTTTT.

This clone has just one count. The chain couples TRBV28 to TRBJ2-1; D is perhaps TRBD1 (6 bases). The V gene lost 4 bases and the J gene lost 13 bases, with 14 bases spanning the gap. The length of the CDR3 is 12 residues. Germline V gives CDR1 MDHEN, CDR2 SYDVKM. CDR3 amino acids: CASSSQGVSQFF. The CDR3, as DNA: TGTGCCAGCAGTTCACAGGGCGTTTCTCAGTTCTTC.

The chain links TRBV19 to TRBJ2-2, with TRBD2 identical over 8 bases. CDR3 length equals 16 residues. Germline V gives CDR1 LNHDA, CDR2 SQIVND (reference sequence). The V gene end was trimmed by 5 bases and the J gene end by 1 base; junction bases not matched to a gene: 6. CDR3 in amino acids: CASSDPSGRNTGELFF. CDR3 nucleotides: TGTGCCAGTAGTGATCCTAGCGGGCGGAACACCGGGGAGCTGTTTTTT. The whole variable domain, remainder taken from reference TRBV19 and TRBJ2-2, is DGGITQSPKYLFRKEGQNVTLSCEQNLNHDAMYWYRQDPGQGLRLIYYSQIVNDFQKGDIAEGYSVSREKKESFPLTVTSAQKNPTAFYLCASSDPSGRNTGELFFGEGSRLTVL.

The V call is TRBV28, the J call TRBJ1-2, with D hard to call. There are 16 residues in the CDR3. Germline values: CDR1 MDHEN, CDR2 SYDVKM. V lost 3 bases, J lost 2 bases, and 16 bases lay in between. DNA of the CDR3: TGTGCCAGCAGTTTTCCGGCGGCCACGGCAAACTATGGCTACACCTTC. This sequence encodes CASSFPAATANYGYTF.

The V gene is TRBV28, the J gene TRBJ2-7, with 11 bases lining up with TRBD2. The V segment lost 6 bases and the J segment 8 bases; nucleotides outside the gene matches: 9. This CDR3 contains 14 residues. Germline V gene data show CDR1 as MDHEN and CDR2 as SYDVKM. The CDR3: CASRPPGTSGQQYF. CDR3 nucleotides: TGTGCCAGCAGACCCCCCGGGACTAGCGGACAGCAGTACTTC.

The gene calls are TRBV7-2 and TRBJ2-1; tentative D call: TRBD2 (5 bases). CDR3 length equals 13 residues. Between the trimmed V and J ends, which lost 6 bases and 6 bases, there was a span of 12 bases. The germline V gene encodes CDR1 SGHTA and CDR2 FQGNSA. DNA of the CDR3: TGTGCCAGCAGGGGCGAGGGTACCAATGAGCAGTTCTTC. Protein sequence: CASRGEGTNEQFF.

Worth noting for this clone: At the DNA level, this CDR3 is encoded by other sequences in the same sample as well. The chain recombines TRBV23-1 with TRBJ1-5; D unresolved. TRBV23-1 is an open reading frame whose function is uncertain. V was cut by 0 bases and J by 4 bases, with 1 base left in between. The CDR3 extends over 12 amino acids. The DNA for the CDR3 is TGCGCCAGCAGTCAATCGAATCAGCCCCAGCATTTT. Translating it yields CASSQSNQPQHF.

As for this clone: The same CDR3 is also encoded by other DNA sequences in this sample. The gene calls are TRBV9 and TRBJ2-2, with TRBD2 matching over 11 bases. J was trimmed by 6 bases and V by 0 bases; bases with no gene match: 1. The germline gives CDR1 SGDLS, CDR2 YYNGEE. The CDR3 covers 15 residues. The CDR3 region is CASSVELAGAGELFF. The CDR3 DNA follows: TGTGCCAGCAGCGTAGAACTAGCGGGAGCCGGGGAGCTGTTTTTT.

The CDR3 DNA sequence: TGTGCCAGCAGCTTAGGGCGGACAGGGGGCGAACTGTTTTTT. Translated: CASSLGRTGGELFF. V is TRBV7-6 and J is TRBJ1-4; 11 bases are shared with TRBD1. The CDR3 is made up of 14 amino acids. With V trimmed by 1 base and J by 12 bases, 4 bases remained unmatched. Germline values: CDR1 SGHVS, CDR2 FNYEAQ.

Comments on this clone: Other nucleotide sequences from this sample produce the same CDR3. J is TRBJ2-5 and V is TRBV19; 10 bases are a match to TRBD1. Unmatched junction bases numbered 5, after V lost 3 bases and J lost 4 bases. The CDR3 is 15 amino acids. The germline gives CDR1 LNHDA, CDR2 SQIVND (reference sequence). CDR3 residues: CASSIVTGGRETQYF. In DNA, the CDR3 is TGTGCCAGTAGTATCGTGACAGGGGGCCGAGAGACCCAGTACTTC. Full variable domain (missing parts from reference TRBV19 and TRBJ2-5): DGGITQSPKYLFRKEGQNVTLSCEQNLNHDAMYWYRQDPGQGLRLIYYSQIVNDFQKGDIAEGYSVSREKKESFPLTVTSAQKNPTAFYLCASSIVTGGRETQYFGPGTRLLVL.

The chain uses TRBV7-2 and TRBJ1-3, with 7 bases aligning to TRBD1. The V gene end was trimmed by 0 bases and the J gene end by 4 bases; junction bases not matched to a gene: 3. Germline assignment: CDR1 SGHTA and CDR2 FQGNSA. CDR3 length equals 15 residues. CDR3 residues: CASSLATGLGNTIYF. For the CDR3, the DNA is TGTGCCAGCAGCTTAGCGACAGGGTTAGGAAACACCATATATTTT.

This chain links TRBV30 with TRBJ2-7, with TRBD1 matching over 10 bases. Germline loops: CDR1 GTSNPN, CDR2 SVGIG (reference sequence). Trimming at V came to 2 bases and at J to 3 bases, leaving 7 bases not matched to a gene. The CDR3 totals 15 residues. The CDR3 DNA is TGTGCCTGGAGTCTAGGACAGGGGGTTTACTACGAGCAGTACTTC. Protein sequence: CAWSLGQGVYYEQYF.

The chain employs TRBV23-1 and TRBJ1-4; D possibly corresponds to TRBD1 (5 bases). TRBV23-1 is known as an ORF, though its function is uncertain. V lost 4 bases and J 7 bases, leaving 13 bases between the germline ends. CDR3 size: 14 residues. The DNA of the CDR3 is TGCGCCAGCAGTCCGCGGGACGTCGGTGAAAAACTGTTTTTT. This gives the protein CASSPRDVGEKLFF.

The chain joins TRBV9 to TRBJ2-3; 7 bases agree with TRBD2. The ends lost 0 bases at V and 6 bases at J; junction bases unmatched: 10. CDR3 size: 16 residues. CDR1 is SGDLS, CDR2 YYNGEE, per germline. CDR3 DNA sequence: TGTGCCAGCAGCGTAGTTCCGGGAGGTGCCGGGGATACGCAGTATTTT. Its translation: CASSVVPGGAGDTQYF.

The CDR3 spells CASRTPPSGPTNEQFF. CDR3 DNA sequence: TGTGCCAGCAGGACCCCTCCTAGCGGGCCGACGAATGAGCAGTTCTTC. The chain recombines TRBV7-9 with TRBJ2-1, with TRBD2 identical over 8 bases. The V gene's germline CDR1 is SEHNR and CDR2 FQNEAQ (reference sequence). J gave up 7 bases and V 6 bases, and 14 bases lay outside the gene matches. CDR3 length equals 16 residues.

The chain has TRBV19 and TRBJ2-6, with D possibly being TRBD2 (6 bases). CDR1 and CDR2 (germline): LNHDA, SQIVND (reference sequence). The CDR3 is 15 residues long. Deletions cut 6 bases from V and 2 bases from J, with 11 bases between. For the CDR3, the DNA is TGTGCCAGTAGGGAGGGGTTGGCTGGGGCCAACGTCCTGACTTTC. Amino acid sequence: CASREGLAGANVLTF. The full variable domain, with the rest looked up from reference TRBV19 and TRBJ2-6, is DGGITQSPKYLFRKEGQNVTLSCEQNLNHDAMYWYRQDPGQGLRLIYYSQIVNDFQKGDIAEGYSVSREKKESFPLTVTSAQKNPTAFYLCASREGLAGANVLTFGAGSRLTVL.

The chain links TRBV7-3 to TRBJ2-1, with D perhaps assigned TRBD1 or TRBD2 (5 bases each). V was shortened by 8 bases and J by 4 bases, with 15 bases between the two germline ends. There are 14 residues in the CDR3. CDR1 and CDR2 from the germline V gene are SGHTA and FQGTGA. The CDR3 is CASGRDPNYNEQFF. The DNA for the CDR3 is TGTGCCAGCGGACGGGACCCGAATTACAATGAGCAGTTCTTC.

The chain links TRBV6-5 to TRBJ1-2, with 9 bases matching TRBD1. With 6 bases clipped from V and 3 bases from J, the junction kept 8 bases outside the gene matches. This CDR3 is 15 amino acids long. The germline V gene has CDR1 MNHEY and CDR2 SVGAGI. CDR3 amino acids: CASSAQGARDYGYTF. For the CDR3, the DNA is TGTGCCAGCAGCGCACAGGGGGCAAGGGACTATGGCTACACCTTC.

J is TRBJ1-1 and V is TRBV20-1, with D maybe TRBD1 (5 bases). V was cut by 8 bases and J by 7 bases, with 14 bases left in between. The CDR3 has 11 residues. Germline loops: CDR1 DFQATT, CDR2 SNEGSKA (reference sequence). The CDR3 protein is CSSWGGVEAFF. The CDR3 nucleotides are TGCAGTTCCTGGGGGGGTGTTGAAGCTTTCTTT.

This clone came up once. This sequence joins TRBV14 and TRBJ2-7; TRBD1 agrees at 7 bases. Germline V gene data show CDR1 as SGHDN and CDR2 as FVKESK. Germline trimming cut 1 base from V and 2 bases from J; bases unmatched to any gene: 23. The CDR3 runs to 21 residues. The chain's CDR3 is CASSQVSLTGSAQRSAYEQYF. The CDR3 coding sequence is TGTGCCAGCAGCCAAGTTTCTCTGACAGGGTCGGCTCAGCGGAGCGCCTACGAGCAGTACTTC.

The chain carries TRBV19 and TRBJ2-7; tentative D call: TRBD2 (5 bases). Between the trimmed V and J ends, which lost 3 bases and 4 bases, there was a span of 16 bases. This CDR3 spans 15 amino acids. Germline CDR1 and CDR2: LNHDA and SQIVND (reference sequence). The CDR3, as DNA: TGTGCCAGTAGTATCGGAGGCGCAGTGGGATACGAGCAGTACTTC. This sequence encodes CASSIGGAVGYEQYF.